Shown below are 8 T cell receptor beta chains from a single sample sequenced in a study of T cell responses to AZD1222 COVID-19 vaccine. Clones were sequenced by immunoSEQ multiplex PCR, and TCRdb holds only the in-frame ones, with some missing. This table has 110,000 to 150,000 clones, 85% to 90% appearing once. The sample in question was peripheral blood, obtained on day 0 of AZD1222 vaccination. The receptors were sampled from an adult in good health.

The rearrangement links TRBV7-2 to TRBJ2-7; 7 nucleotides match TRBD2. After removal of 3 bases from V and 1 base from J, the junction contained 9 bases not matched to a gene. The CDR3 sequence is 16 residues long. From germline, CDR1 is SGHTA and CDR2 FQGNSA. CDR3: CASSFMAPGGSYEQYF. DNA of the CDR3: TGTGCCAGCAGCTTCATGGCTCCGGGAGGATCCTACGAGCAGTACTTC.

This clone is a singleton in its sample. The chain couples TRBV5-1 to TRBJ2-5; the match to TRBD1 covers 9 bases. Germline-derived CDR1 and CDR2 are SGHRS and YFSETQ. The CDR3 consists of 15 residues. Trimming at V came to 0 bases and at J to 5 bases, leaving 5 bases not matched to a gene. CDR3 DNA: TGCGCCAGCAGCTTGGGACAGGGGGATTCGGAGACCCAGTACTTC. Its translation: CASSLGQGDSETQYF.

The chain has TRBV2 and TRBJ2-1, with D tentatively TRBD2 (7 bases). There are 14 residues in the CDR3. The ends were cut back, 7 bases at V and 6 bases at J, with 16 bases in the middle. The germline gives CDR1 SNHLY, CDR2 FYNNEI. Here the CDR3 DNA reads TGTGCCAGCACCGGGGCGGGGGCTAGCAATGAGCAGTTCTTC. Amino acids: CASTGAGASNEQFF.

The chain combines TRBV5-1 with TRBJ2-1; D remains unclear. The CDR3 has 16 amino acids. Trimming stripped 0 bases from V and 1 base from J, with 11 bases between. The germline CDR1 and CDR2 sequences are SGHRS and YFSETQ. CDR3 in amino acids: CASSLGGEFSYNEQFF. CDR3 nucleotides: TGCGCCAGCAGCTTGGGAGGCGAGTTTTCCTACAATGAGCAGTTCTTC.

This chain links TRBV30 with TRBJ2-2; possibly TRBD2 for D (7 bases). Trimming removed 2 bases at V and 4 bases at J, with 8 bases between. CDR1 is GTSNPN, CDR2 SVGIG, per germline (reference sequence). This CDR3 has 13 amino acids. The CDR3 sequence is CAWSRGATGELFF. CDR3 nucleotide sequence: TGTGCCTGGAGTCGGGGGGCCACCGGGGAGCTGTTTTTT.

The chain joins TRBV6-2 or TRBV6-3 to TRBJ2-7, with 9 bases aligning to TRBD1. The CDR3 loop spans 13 amino acids. V was pared by 5 bases and J by 6 bases, with 5 bases of the junction left unmatched. The germline V gene encodes CDR1 MNHEY and CDR2 SVGEGT. Here the CDR3 DNA reads TGTGCCAGCAGTCCGACAGGGGGTTCCGAGCAGTACTTC. Protein product: CASSPTGGSEQYF.

CDR3 region: CASSSTLNEQFF. The CDR3 nucleotides are TGTGCCAGCTCATCGACTCTCAATGAGCAGTTCTTC. V usage is TRBV18 and J usage is TRBJ2-1; no clear D. Trimming cost V 5 bases and J 6 bases, with 8 bases left between them. The CDR3 contains 12 residues. In germline, CDR1 is KGHSH, CDR2 LQKENI.

The chain uses TRBV7-6 and TRBJ2-7, with a tentative D call TRBD2 (6 bases). Trimming pared 3 bases from V and 3 bases from J, leaving 15 bases between. Germline CDR1 is SGHVS and CDR2 is FNYEAQ. This CDR3 is 15 amino acids long. The CDR3: CASSLTGTYIYEQYF. Here the CDR3 DNA reads TGTGCCAGCAGCTTGACCGGGACTTATATCTACGAGCAGTACTTC.